This TCR beta chain emerged from a study of T cells in narcolepsy listed by TCRdb under 2018. Looking at the study overall: Healthy control donors were enrolled in the study alongside patients who had narcolepsy type 1 or type 2 (NT1, NT2). The study used TCR Vbeta sequencing to track clonotypes in blood and CSF while looking for autoreactive T cells in narcolepsy patients that target self-antigens of hypocretin neurons (hypocretin, TRIB2). Summary of the overall study and its limitations: Numbers of sequenced blood memory CD4+ clonotypes were comparable, averaging about 39,494 in patients and roughly 32,000 in controls. No sequences matching autoreactive T cell clones were present in some of the blood memory CD4+ repertoires from patients and controls. Autoreactive clonotypes were reported to be detected serially in the blood of the same patients and of different patients, but not in the blood of healthy controls. HCRT-specific and TRIB2-specific autoreactive clonotypes were highlighted in plots that compared CD4+ T cell clonotypes in CSF versus blood from the same patient.

Regarding this clone: The antigen this receptor binds is unknown. Per-base qualities were not stored, and no clone one base away is much larger.

The germline V gene supplies CDR1 SGHVS and CDR2 FNYEAQ. The cysteine opens and the phenylalanine closes a CDR3 of 15 amino acids. Kept here is only the CDR3 DNA, which spans 45 bases and is read in frame from base 1. Cut back by 5 bases and 3 bases, the V and J ends lie 15 bases apart. Libraries were prepared through the immunoSEQ multiplex PCR assay. Imported from immuneACCESS, the table was reduced by TCRdb to in-frame sequences with V and J called. These copies leave out some clones; in studies compared against another copy, an unresolved V gene accounts for under half, and the cause of the remainder is not known. In all, the sample holds fewer than 30,000 clones, and 85% of those were seen once. The ten largest make up roughly a tenth of the sample. Memory CD4+ T cells were sorted ex vivo from peripheral blood of narcolepsy patients and healthy controls for TCR Vbeta sequencing.

This receptor was obtained from a human donor in good health. This sequence uses TRBV7-6 and TRBJ2-3, and perhaps TRBD2 as D gene, on 6 matching bases. The specimen sequenced was memory (CD45RA-) CD4+ T cells from blood. According to the study, the label for this sample's cell subset or site signals: memory T cells sorted ex vivo from peripheral blood. In nucleotide form, the sequence is TGTGCCAGCAGCGGGAGGTTAGGAAAAACAGATACGCAGTATTTT. This yields the protein CASSGRLGKTDTQYF.